The 30 T cell receptor beta chains below all came from one sample that was sequenced in a study of T cell responses to AZD1222 COVID-19 vaccine. Assay: immunoSEQ multiplex PCR; the TCRdb copy retains only in-frame clones and omits some. The sample holds 150,000 or so clones, nearly 90% seen once. The sample was peripheral blood, taken on day 0 of AZD1222 vaccination. These receptors were collected from an adult in good health.

This chain links TRBV11-2 with TRBJ2-1; 9 bases match TRBD2. J was trimmed by 6 bases and V by 8 bases; bases with no gene match: 8. Germline V gene lookup returns CDR1 SGHAT and CDR2 FQNNGV. CDR3 length: 14 residues. This CDR3 is CASDPGLAPNEQFF. CDR3 DNA: TGTGCCAGCGACCCCGGACTAGCGCCCAATGAGCAGTTCTTC.

This chain connects TRBV28 to TRBJ1-1; D not certain. The V and J ends lost 8 bases and 3 bases respectively, with 10 bases between them. Germline V gene data show CDR1 as MDHEN and CDR2 as SYDVKM. This CDR3 has 12 residues. CDR3 loop: CASRNVDTEAFF. CDR3 nucleotide sequence: TGTGCCAGCCGGAATGTAGACACTGAAGCTTTCTTT.

The V gene is TRBV18, the J gene TRBJ2-2; TRBD1 might be the D (6 bases). The CDR3 runs 16 residues. CDR1 and CDR2 (germline): KGHSH, LQKENI. Trimming cost V 3 bases and J 5 bases, with 16 bases left between them. This CDR3 is CASSPQAPGQTGELFF. CDR3 DNA: TGTGCCAGCTCACCGCAAGCCCCGGGACAAACCGGGGAGCTGTTTTTT. Using reference TRBV18 and TRBJ2-2 for the parts outside the CDR3, the full variable domain is NAGVMQNPRHLVRRRGQEARLRCSPMKGHSHVYWYRQLPEEGLKFMVYLQKENIIDESGMPKERFSAEFPKEGPSILRIQQVVRGDSAAYFCASSPQAPGQTGELFFGEGSRLTVL.

This clone was detected a few times. The V and J genes are TRBV7-9 and TRBJ2-7; D uncertain. The V gene's germline CDR1 is SEHNR and CDR2 FQNEAQ (reference sequence). This CDR3 has 13 amino acids. The ends were cut back, 4 bases at V and 4 bases at J, with 11 bases in the middle. CDR3 coding DNA: TGTGCCAGCAGCTCTACCATCTTGTACGAGCAGTACTTC. This codes for CASSSTILYEQYF.

The count of this clone is one. The V call is TRBV27, the J call TRBJ2-1; D possibly matches TRBD1 or TRBD2 (6 bases each). The CDR3 is 16 residues long. From germline, CDR1 is MNHEY and CDR2 SMNVEV (reference sequence). V lost 0 bases, J lost 4 bases, and 13 bases lay in between. CDR3 nucleotides: TGTGCCAGCAGTTTATCCAGGGGACTGCATTACAATGAGCAGTTCTTC. Translation: CASSLSRGLHYNEQFF.

This chain links TRBV7-6 with TRBJ1-3; 7 nucleotides align to TRBD1. V dropped 5 bases and J dropped 0; count of bases not matched to a gene: 7. Germline-derived CDR1 and CDR2 are SGHVS and FNYEAQ. The length of the CDR3 is 16 residues. The CDR3 spells CASSLDRVVSGNTIYF. The CDR3 bases are TGTGCCAGCAGCCTCGACAGGGTCGTCTCTGGAAACACCATATATTTT.

DNA for the CDR3: TGTGCCAGCAGCTTAAGTGGCAATCAGCCCCAGCATTTT. This sequence encodes CASSLSGNQPQHF. This chain links TRBV7-3 with TRBJ1-5; D unresolved. Trimming removed 1 base at V and 2 bases at J, with 3 bases between. There are 13 residues in the CDR3. Germline-derived CDR1 and CDR2 are SGHTA and FQGTGA.

The chain carries TRBV19 and TRBJ1-1; TRBD1 aligns across 9 bases. Trimming cost V 5 bases and J 4 bases; bases outside gene matches: 5. Per the germline V gene, CDR1 is LNHDA and CDR2 is SQIVND (reference sequence). The CDR3 runs 14 residues. The CDR3 loop is CASSLQGAGTEAFF. The DNA for the CDR3 is TGTGCCAGTAGTTTACAGGGGGCAGGCACTGAAGCTTTCTTT.

The J gene is TRBJ1-6, the V gene TRBV2; the D is unclear. The germline gives CDR1 SNHLY, CDR2 FYNNEI. The CDR3 totals 13 residues. V lost 3 bases and J 16 bases, leaving 16 bases between the germline ends. CDR3 sequence reads: CASSDTTGLLLHF. The CDR3 nucleotides read TGTGCCAGCAGTGATACCACCGGTCTACTTCTCCACTTT.

The rearrangement uses TRBV6-2 or TRBV6-3 and TRBJ2-7; D gene unclear. In germline, CDR1 is MNHEY, CDR2 SVGEGT. V was trimmed by 6 bases and J by 2 bases, leaving 14 bases between them. CDR3 size: 14 residues. The CDR3 region is CASSRLGRAYEQYF. The CDR3 coding sequence is TGTGCCAGCAGCCGTCTAGGACGGGCCTACGAGCAGTACTTC.

This chain's CDR3 is CASSPPAGYEQYF. DNA for the CDR3: TGCGCCAGCAGTCCCCCCGCCGGCTACGAGCAGTACTTC. V usage is TRBV23-1 and J usage is TRBJ2-7; D remains ambiguous. TRBV23-1 is placed among ORFs of uncertain function. Trimming cost V 4 bases and J 3 bases, with 10 bases left between them. The CDR3 consists of 13 residues.

The chain combines TRBV7-8 with TRBJ2-5; 8 nucleotides match TRBD2. V shed 5 bases and J 5 bases; nucleotides not matched to a gene: 13. Germline V gene data show CDR1 as SGHVS and CDR2 as FQNEAQ. This CDR3 contains 16 residues. Here the CDR3 reads CASSQGSGLASETQYF. CDR3 nucleotide sequence: TGTGCCAGCAGCCAAGGCTCCGGACTAGCTAGCGAGACCCAGTACTTC.

The chain carries TRBV7-9 and TRBJ2-7; D gene uncertain. V was shortened by 2 bases and J by 6 bases, with 8 bases between the two germline ends. The CDR3 runs to 12 residues. Germline V CDR1 and CDR2: SEHNR, FQNEAQ (reference sequence). Written as DNA, the CDR3 is TGTGCCAGCAGCTTAACGGGTCTCGAGCAGTACTTC. Translated: CASSLTGLEQYF.

The chain has TRBV28 and TRBJ1-4; no definite D call. The CDR3 spans 12 residues. The V and J ends lost 3 bases and 7 bases respectively, with 6 bases between them. Germline V lookup: CDR1 MDHEN, CDR2 SYDVKM. The CDR3 DNA is TGTGCCAGCAGTTTTCTCAGTGAAAAACTGTTTTTT. It encodes CASSFLSEKLFF.

The CDR3 reads CASTLDRASGYEQYF. The CDR3 DNA sequence: TGTGCCAGCACCCTCGACCGAGCCTCGGGTTACGAGCAGTACTTC. This chain connects TRBV6-6 to TRBJ2-7, with D uncertain. This CDR3 comprises 15 residues. V was clipped by 7 bases and J by 4 bases, with 20 bases between them. The germline CDR1 and CDR2 sequences are MNHNY and SVGAGI (reference sequence).

This sequence joins TRBV6-2 or TRBV6-3 and TRBJ2-7; 8 nucleotides line up with TRBD2. The J segment lost 5 bases and the V segment lost 2 bases, leaving 11 bases of the junction unmatched. Germline-derived CDR1 and CDR2 are MNHEY and SVGEGT. The CDR3 length is 16 residues. CDR3 sequence: CASSYAPLREGNEQYF. CDR3 in DNA: TGTGCCAGCAGTTACGCCCCCCTCCGGGAGGGGAACGAGCAGTACTTC.

The genes are TRBV19 and TRBJ1-1; TRBD1 might be the D (5 bases). The CDR3 extends over 12 amino acids. The V and J ends lost 5 bases and 7 bases respectively, with 11 bases between them. Germline V gene sequence: CDR1 LNHDA, CDR2 SQIVND (reference sequence). The CDR3 coding sequence is TGTGCCAGTAGTGCCCGGGGCAGTGAAGCTTTCTTT. Translated, it gives CASSARGSEAFF.

The CDR3 sequence is CAISESGSGRGYEQYF. CDR3 in DNA: TGTGCCATCAGTGAGTCCGGTAGCGGGAGAGGTTACGAGCAGTACTTC. The rearrangement joins TRBV10-3 to TRBJ2-7; 9 nucleotides agree with TRBD2. The CDR3 runs 16 residues. Looked up from germline, CDR1 is ENHRY and CDR2 is SYGVKD. Germline trimming cut 0 bases from V and 4 bases from J; bases unmatched to any gene: 7.

The V and J genes are TRBV7-2 and TRBJ2-7; D is perhaps TRBD1 (6 bases). CDR1 and CDR2 (germline): SGHTA, FQGNSA. Trimming cost V 4 bases and J 3 bases, with 16 bases left between them. This CDR3 contains 15 residues. The CDR3 nucleotides are TGTGCCAGCAGCTGGCTAGGACAGAACATCTACGAGCAGTACTTC. It is translated as CASSWLGQNIYEQYF.

The rearrangement uses TRBV19 and TRBJ1-5, with D possibly TRBD1 on 6 matching bases. Trimming shortened V by 2 bases and J by 0 bases, and 20 bases separated the two germline ends. In germline, CDR1 is LNHDA, CDR2 SQIVND (reference sequence). This CDR3 is 19 amino acids long. CDR3 in amino acids: CASSILLGGPLNSNQPQHF. Here the CDR3 DNA reads TGTGCCAGTAGTATACTGTTGGGGGGGCCACTTAATAGCAATCAGCCCCAGCATTTT.

This clone appeared a few times. In nucleotides, the CDR3 is TGTGCCAGCAGTTCGCGGGCCCGGAGCTCCTATAATTCACCCCTCCACTTT. The encoded protein is CASSSRARSSYNSPLHF. The J gene is TRBJ1-6, the V gene TRBV27; D is undetermined. Trimming removed 4 bases at V and 0 bases at J, with 13 bases between. Looked up from germline, CDR1 is MNHEY and CDR2 is SMNVEV (reference sequence). CDR3 length equals 17 residues.

The chain is built from TRBV24-1 and TRBJ2-1; TRBD2 matches at 7 bases. The junction had 6 bases not matched to a gene; V was cut back by 5 bases and J by 0 bases. The germline V gene encodes CDR1 KGHDR and CDR2 SFDVKD. CDR3 length: 16 amino acids. CDR3 amino acids: CATSGRLADSYNEQFF. The CDR3 DNA follows: TGTGCCACCAGTGGCAGACTAGCAGACTCCTACAATGAGCAGTTCTTC.

The chain employs TRBV28 and TRBJ2-7, with 7 bases fitting TRBD1. V was pared by 5 bases and J by 1 base, with 5 bases of the junction left unmatched. The CDR3 sequence is 14 residues long. CDR1 is MDHEN and CDR2 is SYDVKM in the germline V gene. The CDR3: CASSRTGDSYEQYF. The CDR3 DNA is TGTGCCAGCAGTAGGACAGGTGATTCCTACGAGCAGTACTTC.

The chain links TRBV12-5 to TRBJ2-3, with 11 positions matching TRBD2. Trimming took 6 bases from V and 0 from J; bases not matched to a gene: 17. Germline values: CDR1 LGHNT, CDR2 FRNRAP. The CDR3 sequence is 20 residues long. In nucleotides, the CDR3 is TGTGCTAGTGGCTGGGACCGTCGATTACTAGCGGGAGTTAGCACAGATACGCAGTATTTT. Its translation: CASGWDRRLLAGVSTDTQYF.

This sequence joins TRBV7-9 and TRBJ2-1; 13 nucleotides align to TRBD2. CDR1 SEHNR and CDR2 FQNEAQ come from the germline V gene (reference sequence). V was pared by 7 bases and J by 6 bases, with 6 bases of the junction left unmatched. This CDR3 region has 15 residues. CDR3 sequence reads: CASNLGTSGANEQFF. The CDR3 bases are TGTGCCAGCAACCTCGGGACTAGCGGGGCCAATGAGCAGTTCTTC.

V is TRBV29-1 and J is TRBJ2-7; tentatively, D is TRBD1 (5 bases). Germline V gene lookup returns CDR1 SQVTM and CDR2 ANQGSEA. There are 12 residues in the CDR3. Trimming took off 5 bases at V and 0 bases at J, with 8 bases between the two ends. The DNA for the CDR3 is TGCAGCGTTCAAAGGGGCTCCTACGAGCAGTACTTC. This gives the protein CSVQRGSYEQYF.

The rearrangement joins TRBV14 to TRBJ1-2, with D uncertain. CDR3 length: 18 amino acids. CDR1 is SGHDN, CDR2 FVKESK, per germline. The V end lost 0 bases, the J end lost 6 bases, and 23 bases lay between the germline ends. The CDR3: CASSQDFRLPGSKDGYTF. The CDR3 region has the DNA TGTGCCAGCAGCCAAGACTTTCGGTTACCCGGTAGCAAGGATGGCTACACCTTC.

The CDR3 bases are TGTGCCAGCAGCTCCGGGGACAGAACCTACGAGCAGTACTTC. Translated, it gives CASSSGDRTYEQYF. V usage is TRBV7-3 and J usage is TRBJ2-7; 7 bases align to TRBD1. J lost 2 bases, V lost 4 bases, and 5 bases had no gene match. CDR3 length: 14 residues. In germline, CDR1 is SGHTA, CDR2 FQGTGA.

This clone was seen a few times. The same CDR3 also results from other DNA sequences found in this sample. The chain joins TRBV7-9 to TRBJ2-7; no firm D call. Trimming removed 1 base at V and 3 bases at J, with 4 bases between. CDR1 SEHNR and CDR2 FQNEAQ come from the germline V gene (reference sequence). The CDR3 runs to 12 residues. CDR3 region: CASSLGVYEQYF. The CDR3 coding sequence is TGTGCCAGCAGCTTAGGTGTCTACGAGCAGTACTTC.

The chain recombines TRBV6-4 with TRBJ2-1, with TRBD2 matching over 11 bases. Germline V gene data show CDR1 as MRHNA and CDR2 as SNTAGT. The length of the CDR3 is 16 residues. V trimming: 3 bases; J trimming: 6 bases; junction bases outside the gene matches: 7. CDR3 residues: CASSEVAGGPVNEQFF. The DNA for the CDR3 is TGTGCCAGCAGTGAGGTAGCGGGAGGGCCGGTCAATGAGCAGTTCTTC.